This is a list of T cell receptor beta chains from one sample in a study of T-cell memory formation after mild COVID-19. From the 5' RACE reads, TCRdb called clonotypes with MiXCR, one entry per CDR3 protein. The sample lists 400,000 to 450,000 distinct CDR3 sequences, about a sixth seen once, with about a fifth in the top ten. Input material: PBMCs or a T cell subset sorted from them (not recorded which). These receptors came from a young man who had mild COVID-19 (a few samples of this study predate the infection). Cell type and time point are not known. Each CDR3 is given with its conserved first and last residue. The D gene is left open where the match is weak. Some rows mark clone size as missing; the rest say once, few, many or name a class of expanded clone.

>TRBV20-1|NA|TRBJ1-5|NA
TGCAGTGCTAGGTCGGCCAGCAATCAGCCCCAGCATTTT
CSARSASNQPQHF
>TRBV6-4|many|TRBJ2-2|NA
TGTGCCAGCAGTGACTCGAGAATGTCCGGGGAGCTGTTTTTT
CASSDSRMSGELFF
>TRBV24-1|many|TRBJ2-1|NA
TGTGCCACCAGTGAGGACAGAAATGGACTATCGGGCAATGAGCAGTTCTTC
CATSEDRNGLSGNEQFF
>TRBV6-6|few|TRBJ2-3|TRBD2
TGTGCCTCCCGGAGGAGCGGGGGGGCGGTTTATCAAGATACGCAGTATTTT
CASRRSGGAVYQDTQYF
>TRBV29-1|NA|TRBJ2-3|TRBD2
TGCAGCGTTGATAGAGCGGGGGCCGGCACAGATACGCAGTATTTT
CSVDRAGAGTDTQYF
>TRBV4-3|NA|TRBJ1-4|NA
TGCGCCAGCAGCCAGTCAGGGTCAGGAGCAACTAATGAAAAACTGTTTTTT
CASSQSGSGATNEKLFF
>TRBV11-2|few|TRBJ2-5|NA
TGTGCCAGCACCCGATTTTGGGGACGGGAGACCCAGTACTTC
CASTRFWGRETQYF
>TRBV6-2/TRBV6-3|few|TRBJ1-5|TRBD1
TGTGCCAGCAATCCAGGGGGACGACAGCCCCAGCATTTT
CASNPGGRQPQHF
>TRBV5-1|few|TRBJ1-2|NA
TGCGCCAGCAGCTTCGCAGAGTCTAACTATGGCTACACCTTC
CASSFAESNYGYTF
>TRBV3-1|NA|TRBJ1-1|NA
TGTGCCAGCAGCCAAGATCTAACGGGGGGGGAAGCTTTCTTT
CASSQDLTGGEAFF
>TRBV5-1|NA|TRBJ2-5|NA
TGCGCCAGCAAGGCAGGGTCGGGAGAGACCCAGTACTTC
CASKAGSGETQYF
>TRBV10-3|NA|TRBJ1-5|NA
TGTGCCATCAGAGAAGCACTGGATCAGCCCCAGCATTTT
CAIREALDQPQHF
>TRBV11-2|few|TRBJ2-1|NA
TGTGCCAGCACCGTATCGGAAGAGCAGTTCTTC
CASTVSEEQFF
>TRBV5-1|NA|TRBJ1-1|NA
TGCGCCAGCAGCTTGGCAGTTGGGGGTAGGTCTGAAGCTTTCTTT
CASSLAVGGRSEAFF
>TRBV12-3/TRBV12-4|NA|TRBJ1-5|NA
TGTGCCAGCAGCACTCCAGGGGGCAATCAGCCCCAGCATTTT
CASSTPGGNQPQHF
>TRBV6-2/TRBV6-3|NA|TRBJ1-2|NA
TGTGCCAGCAGTTCGCAGGGCGACGGCTATGGCTACACCTTC
CASSSQGDGYGYTF
>TRBV7-2|few|TRBJ1-1|NA
TGTGCCAGCAGCTTAGTTGCGGGTGGTGAAGCTTTCTTT
CASSLVAGGEAFF
>TRBV7-3|few|TRBJ2-1|NA
TGTGCCAGCAGCTTAAGCAGGGGCTCCCTCAATGAGCAGTTCTTC
CASSLSRGSLNEQFF